A selection of T cell receptor beta chains follows, all from one sample in a study of cytomegalovirus exposure and HLA in healthy donors. Generated by immunoSEQ multiplex PCR, the TCRdb table keeps only in-frame clones and is missing some. Altogether some 150,000 clones are present, 60% to 80% being singletons, with the ten largest covering more than 3%. Sequences were obtained from PBMCs. These receptors were obtained from a man aged 30-40 years in good health and CMV-seropositive. CDR3s include the opening cysteine and the closing phenylalanine or tryptophan. The D gene is left open where the match is weak. For some rows the clone size is stated as once, few or many, or as a class when expanded; others skip it.

>TRBD2|TRBJ2-3|few|TRBV14
CASSLAGLATDTQYF
TGTGCCAGCAGCCTTGCGGGACTAGCTACCGATACGCAGTATTTT
>TRBD1|TRBJ2-7|.|TRBV29-1
CSVGQGDSYEQYF
TGCAGCGTTGGACAGGGGGACTCCTACGAGCAGTACTTC
>.|TRBJ2-7|.|TRBV21-1
CASSKGAGSYEQYF
TGTGCCAGCAGCAAAGGGGCAGGGTCCTACGAGCAGTACTTC
>.|TRBJ2-7|.|TRBV5-4
CASSLKGRNEQYF
TGTGCCAGCAGCTTGAAAGGGAGGAACGAGCAGTACTTC
>.|TRBJ2-7|.|TRBV7-9
CASSLRGERADEQYF
TGTGCCAGCAGCTTAAGGGGCGAACGGGCCGACGAGCAGTACTTC
>.|TRBJ2-7|.|TRBV6-1
CASSEKGGNLYEQYF
TGTGCCAGCAGTGAAAAGGGGGGGAATCTCTACGAGCAGTACTTC
>TRBD1|TRBJ1-5|.|TRBV7-6
CASSFLTGLNQPQHF
TGTGCCAGCAGCTTCCTGACAGGGCTAAATCAGCCCCAGCATTTT
>TRBD1|TRBJ2-1|.|TRBV6-4
CASSVIPGQGAYNEQFF
TGTGCCAGCAGTGTGATACCGGGACAGGGGGCCTACAATGAGCAGTTCTTC
>TRBD1|TRBJ2-7|once|TRBV4-2
CASSPISGGESYEQYF
TGTGCCAGCAGCCCGATTTCAGGGGGCGAATCCTACGAGCAGTACTTC
>.|TRBJ2-7|.|TRBV18
CASSPRSSYEQYF
TGTGCCAGCTCCCCGAGGAGCTCCTACGAGCAGTACTTC
>TRBD1|TRBJ1-5|few|TRBV2
CASGQGVVSNQPQHF
TGTGCCAGTGGACAGGGCGTAGTTAGCAATCAGCCCCAGCATTTT
>TRBD1|TRBJ2-1|.|TRBV5-6
CASSPNRQGYNEQFF
TGTGCCAGCAGCCCCAACCGACAGGGATACAATGAGCAGTTCTTC
>TRBD1|TRBJ2-1|once|TRBV12-5
CASGLDRGDLYNEQFF
TGTGCTAGTGGTTTAGACAGGGGGGATCTCTACAATGAGCAGTTCTTC
>.|TRBJ1-3|.|TRBV28
CASSRTTGRSGNTIYF
TGTGCCAGCAGCAGGACGACAGGCCGCTCTGGAAACACCATATATTTT
>TRBD1|TRBJ1-1|few|TRBV19
CASSIPWTGGRTEAFF
TGTGCCAGTAGTATTCCCTGGACAGGGGGCCGCACTGAAGCTTTCTTT
>TRBD1|TRBJ2-1|.|TRBV28
CASRETGWNEQFF
TGTGCCAGCAGAGAGACAGGGTGGAATGAGCAGTTCTTC
>TRBD2|TRBJ2-1|few|TRBV6-5
CASSYSGTSGGNEQFF
TGTGCCAGCAGTTACTCCGGGACTAGCGGGGGGAATGAGCAGTTCTTC
>.|TRBJ2-5|few|TRBV27
CASASLAGRETQYF
TGTGCCAGCGCCTCACTTGCGGGGAGAGAGACCCAGTACTTC
>TRBD1|TRBJ2-7|few|TRBV9
CASSPRDRAYEQYF
TGTGCCAGCAGCCCGCGGGACAGGGCTTACGAGCAGTACTTC
>.|TRBJ2-1|.|TRBV6-6
CASSYQGQHEQFF
TGTGCCAGCAGTTATCAGGGCCAGCATGAGCAGTTCTTC
>.|TRBJ1-5|.|TRBV10-1
CASTEPGKNQPQHF
TGCGCCAGCACTGAGCCGGGGAAGAATCAGCCCCAGCATTTT
>TRBD1|TRBJ2-5|.|TRBV5-6
CASSSPVGQETQYF
TGTGCCAGCAGCTCCCCTGTGGGACAGGAGACCCAGTACTTC
>TRBD1|TRBJ1-4|few|TRBV10-3
CAISEGGQLNEKLFF
TGTGCCATCAGTGAGGGGGGACAGCTTAATGAAAAACTGTTTTTT
>TRBD1|TRBJ1-2|.|TRBV7-2
CASSRSVGAGGYGYTF
TGTGCCAGCAGCCGAAGTGTCGGGGCAGGGGGCTATGGCTACACCTTC
>.|TRBJ2-1|.|TRBV7-9
CASSLDTKMYNEQFF
TGTGCCAGCAGCTTGGACACAAAGATGTACAATGAGCAGTTCTTC
>TRBD1|TRBJ1-1|few|TRBV4-3
CASSQAGGLSGQGGMMNTEAFF
TGCGCCAGCAGCCAAGCTGGGGGCCTATCCGGACAGGGAGGAATGATGAACACTGAAGCTTTCTTT
>TRBD1|TRBJ1-6|.|TRBV6-1
CASSVQGRNSPLHF
TGTGCCAGCAGTGTACAGGGGAGAAATTCACCCCTCCACTTT
>.|TRBJ1-3|few|TRBV7-8
CASSPHLLTAGNTIYF
TGTGCCAGCAGCCCCCACCTACTAACGGCCGGAAACACCATATATTTT
>.|TRBJ2-3|.|TRBV12-5
CASATRSTDTQYF
TGTGCTAGTGCCACTCGAAGCACAGATACGCAGTATTTT
>.|TRBJ2-3|.|TRBV5-6
CASSLAGTALQYF
TGTGCCAGCAGCTTGGCCGGGACTGCCCTTCAGTATTTT
>.|TRBJ1-2|.|TRBV7-4
CASSFFGRANPDYGYTF
TGTGCCAGCAGCTTCTTCGGCAGGGCTAACCCGGACTATGGCTACACCTTC
>.|TRBJ2-7|.|TRBV4-3
CASSQWRVREQYF
TGCGCCAGCAGCCAATGGAGGGTTCGGGAGCAGTACTTC
>TRBD1|TRBJ2-5|.|TRBV18
CASSPPGTGLAETQYF
TGTGCCAGCTCACCACCGGGGACAGGGCTGGCAGAGACCCAGTACTTC
>TRBD1|TRBJ1-2|.|TRBV29-1
CSVATGGVGYGYTF
TGCAGCGTCGCTACAGGGGGCGTTGGCTATGGCTACACCTTC
>.|TRBJ2-4|.|TRBV4-3
CASSQERVRNIQYF
TGCGCCAGCAGCCAAGAACGAGTCAGGAACATTCAGTACTTC
>TRBD1|TRBJ1-4|.|TRBV7-2
CASSLKGQGNEKLFF
TGTGCCAGCAGCTTAAAGGGACAGGGGAATGAAAAACTGTTTTTT
>TRBD1|TRBJ1-6|.|TRBV9
CASSSAKGGSNSPLHF
TGTGCCAGCAGCTCAGCTAAAGGGGGCTCAAATTCACCCCTCCACTTT
>TRBD2|TRBJ2-1|few|TRBV9
CASSVTSGGLQEQFF
TGTGCCAGCAGCGTAACCAGCGGGGGCCTCCAGGAGCAGTTCTTC
>.|TRBJ2-3|once|TRBV15
CATSRDRGYSTDTQYF
TGTGCCACCAGCAGAGATAGGGGGTATAGCACAGATACGCAGTATTTT
>.|TRBJ1-5|.|TRBV19
CATVARGGHQPQHF
TGTGCTACAGTCGCGCGGGGGGGGCATCAGCCCCAGCATTTT
>TRBD1|TRBJ2-7|.|TRBV10-3
CATEAGQGNEQYF
TGTGCCACCGAAGCGGGACAGGGTAACGAGCAGTACTTC
>.|TRBJ2-7|.|TRBV10-3
CAIGGLTTSYEQYF
TGTGCCATAGGAGGACTAACGACCTCCTACGAGCAGTACTTC
>.|TRBJ2-1|.|TRBV7-7
CASSLSGTQNNEQFF
TGTGCCAGCAGCTTGTCCGGGACACAAAACAATGAGCAGTTCTTC
>.|TRBJ2-2|.|TRBV6-5
CASSPAGRTGELFF
TGTGCCAGCAGCCCCGCGGGGAGAACCGGGGAGCTGTTTTTT
>.|TRBJ2-7|.|TRBV5-1
CASRGAILEQYF
TGCGCCAGCAGAGGAGCCATTTTGGAGCAGTACTTC
>TRBD1|TRBJ1-2|few|TRBV4-2
CASSPSGTGLGYTF
TGTGCCAGCAGCCCATCCGGGACAGGGCTTGGCTACACCTTC